This T cell receptor (beta chain) stems from a study of T cells after yellow fever vaccination. Study-level findings and limits: Among all clonotypes, a small share was observed in both CD4 and CD8 compartments.

V lost 6 bases, J lost 4 bases, and 6 bases stayed unmatched. This CDR3 contains 14 residues. For TCR, cDNA came from 5'RACE template switching, which added a universal primer site and UMIs. Using its own MiXCR run on the 5' RACE reads, TCRdb lists one record per CDR3 protein. The sample contains some 290,000 distinct CDR3 sequences, roughly 10% of which appear only once. A word on this clonotype: Its matching antigen is unknown.

This sequence joins TRBV12-3 or TRBV12-4 and TRBJ2-1; TRBD1 matches at 7 bases. The receptor was derived from a man aged 18-30 years who received the YFV17D yellow fever vaccine. The sequencing here drew on CD4+ T cells sorted from PBMCs, taken 45 days after the yellow fever booster vaccination. The CDR3 loop reads CASRGQVGYNEQFF. CDR3 nucleotides: TGTGCCAGCAGAGGACAGGTTGGTTACAATGAGCAGTTCTTC.